This TCR beta chain was captured by sequencing in a study of blood T cell repertoires in COVID-19 (dated by TCRdb to 2020 to 2022). At the level of the whole study: The collaborator samples originated in the United States, Italy and Spain and spanned the acute and convalescent phases of COVID-19. Deeply sampled blood TCRbeta repertoires from subjects exposed to, actively infected with, or recovered from COVID-19 were included in the dataset. The prospective study material was composed of cDNA or gDNA derived from T cells, B-cell-depleted T cells, or PBMCs. HLA class I and class II types, where available, came from metadata supplied by the sample provider rather than from assay-based typing. Samples came from the ongoing ImmuneRACE study (first 160 participants) plus 1,254 subjects from 6 global collaborators. The repertoires were released in a freely available public database intended as a resource for research on the immune response to SARS-CoV-2. A de-identified subject ID, COVID-19 status, age in years and sex were almost always included in the sample metadata.

One collaborating source in Seattle enrolled patients during active infection and followed them longitudinally through the course of disease. Whole blood was collected in K2EDTA tubes by collaborating institutions according to the institutions' own protocols. For TCRbeta analysis, collaborators shipped samples as frozen whole blood, isolated PBMCs, or DNA extracted from either of those sample types. Results the study describes overall, beyond this receptor: The amount of clinical and demographic metadata varied by source and participant and was provided uncurated.

TCRbeta CDR3 regions were amplified from genomic DNA by means of the immunoSEQ Assay, a bias-controlled multiplex PCR. The study's own analysis went as follows. Nucleated cell counts per sample were estimated from amplification of reference gene primers within the assay. To quantify the absolute abundance of each unique TCRbeta CDR3 rearrangement, sequence reads were collapsed and filtered. For each sample, productive Simpson clonality was calculated as the square root of Simpson's diversity index over productive rearrangements. What TCRdb holds here is the immuneACCESS table cut down to in-frame rearrangements. Part of the clones is not present; checked against another copy, under half of the missing clones reflect an unresolved V gene, and the others are unexplained. D and trimming come from the DNA, and the V and J calls and clone size come from that table. A total of 200,000 to 250,000 clones appear in this sample, approximately 84% of them only once. In total, the top ten clones hold roughly 11% of the sample.

Details on this clone: Its antigen is unknown. Qualities for individual bases were not recorded, and no much larger clone is one base off.

The CDR3 numbers 14 residues from cysteine through phenylalanine. Of the read, only the CDR3 DNA is kept; its 42 bases are in frame from base 1. Trimming at the junction amounts to 1 base on V and 8 bases on J, and the germline ends lie 14 bases apart. CDR1 LGHDT and CDR2 YNNKEL were looked up in the germline V gene (reference sequence). Here the chain combines TRBV3-1 (or the pseudogene TRBV3-2) and TRBJ1-1; the D gene assignment is ambiguous. The material sequenced was peripheral blood. The sequence was collected from a man aged 50 to 59 with COVID-19, enrolled during active disease. The nucleotides are TGTGCCAGCAGCCAAGGCCCGGAGGGCCGAGAAGCTTTCTTT. This sequence encodes CASSQGPEGREAFF.